These T cell receptor beta chains were read from a single sample in a study of CD8 T cells in ankylosing spondylitis. In TCRdb, the 5' RACE reads were re-called with MiXCR into one record per CDR3 protein. The table shows about 440,000 distinct CDR3 sequences, with more than 15% occurring only once. Sequenced material: blood, either unsorted or a sorted T cell fraction (not recorded which). The receptor set was obtained from a male donor with ankylosing spondylitis. CDR3s include the opening cysteine and the closing phenylalanine or tryptophan. D genes are given only for firm matches. Expanded clones get a size class; other rows say once, few or many, or leave the size out.

d_call | clone_size | j_call | cdr3_length | v_call | cdr3_aa | cdr3_nt
. | few | TRBJ2-1 | 18 | TRBV20-1 | CSARVNKKLLASYNEQFF | TGCAGTGCTAGAGTTAACAAGAAGCTGCTAGCGTCCTACAATGAGCAGTTCTTC
. | . | TRBJ2-2 | 14 | TRBV3-1 | CASSPRDIFGELFF | TGTGCCAGCAGCCCTAGGGATATCTTCGGGGAGCTGTTTTTT
. | few | TRBJ2-5 | 15 | TRBV5-1 | CASSLAAGQQETQYF | TGCGCCAGCAGCTTGGCTGCGGGACAGCAAGAGACCCAGTACTTC
. | few | TRBJ1-1 | 15 | TRBV2 | CASSEPTLPNTEAFF | TGTGCCAGCAGTGAACCGACACTACCGAACACTGAAGCTTTCTTT
TRBD2 | . | TRBJ2-5 | 14 | TRBV20-1 | CSAGPAGWSETQYF | TGCAGTGCTGGACCAGCGGGGTGGAGCGAGACCCAGTACTTC
. | . | TRBJ1-5 | 14 | TRBV5-1 | CASSVGLSNQPQHF | TGCGCCAGCAGTGTGGGGTTGAGCAATCAGCCCCAGCATTTT
. | many | TRBJ1-1 | 13 | TRBV12-3/TRBV12-4 | CASSLGWNTEAFF | TGTGCCAGCAGTTTGGGGTGGAACACTGAAGCTTTCTTT
. | . | TRBJ2-2 | 14 | TRBV12-3/TRBV12-4 | CASSTQEATGELFF | TGTGCCAGCAGCACCCAGGAGGCCACCGGGGAGCTGTTTTTT
. | many | TRBJ2-3 | 11 | TRBV29-1 | CSGGTTDTQYF | TGCAGCGGGGGGACCACAGATACGCAGTATTTT
. | few | TRBJ1-5 | 14 | TRBV5-1 | CASSASGGNQPQHF | TGCGCCAGCAGCGCCTCCGGGGGCAATCAGCCCCAGCATTTT
. | . | TRBJ1-2 | 13 | TRBV18 | CASSLADNYGYTF | TGTGCCAGCTCACTGGCGGATAACTATGGCTACACCTTC
. | . | TRBJ1-2 | 14 | TRBV2 | CASRKQGGDYGYTF | TGTGCCAGCAGGAAACAGGGCGGGGACTATGGCTACACCTTC
TRBD1 | few | TRBJ2-2 | 15 | TRBV30 | CAWSAGQGNTGELFF | TGTGCCTGGAGTGCCGGACAGGGGAACACCGGGGAGCTGTTTTTT
. | . | TRBJ2-1 | 17 | TRBV6-2/TRBV6-3 | CASSYLSGTPHGNEQFF | TGTGCCAGCAGTTACTTATCCGGGACTCCTCATGGCAATGAGCAGTTCTTC
. | . | TRBJ1-1 | 15 | TRBV12-5 | CASGLTSTTNTEAFF | TGTGCTAGTGGTTTGACTTCGACAACGAACACTGAAGCTTTCTTT
TRBD2 | . | TRBJ2-1 | 16 | TRBV7-9 | CASSLGPAAGGREQFF | TGTGCCAGCAGCTTAGGGCCCGCGGCGGGGGGGCGTGAGCAGTTCTTC
. | few | TRBJ2-2 | 14 | TRBV24-1 | CATSAGGLTGELFF | TGTGCCACCAGTGCCGGGGGCCTAACCGGGGAGCTGTTTTTT
. | . | TRBJ2-7 | 15 | TRBV7-2 | CASTPSQGVGYEQYF | TGTGCCAGCACCCCCAGCCAGGGAGTGGGCTACGAGCAGTACTTC
TRBD1 | . | TRBJ1-1 | 15 | TRBV20-1 | CSARDAGTGNTEAFF | TGCAGTGCTAGAGACGCCGGGACAGGGAACACTGAAGCTTTCTTT
. | few | TRBJ2-2 | 15 | TRBV2 | CASRSSSTDTGELFF | TGTGCCAGCAGGTCGTCGTCGACCGACACCGGGGAGCTGTTTTTT
. | many | TRBJ2-7 | 15 | TRBV7-9 | CASSLSGKSSYEQYF | TGTGCCAGCAGCTTATCAGGGAAAAGCTCCTACGAGCAGTACTTC
TRBD2 | few | TRBJ2-1 | 16 | TRBV20-1 | CSARGLGAGEYNEQFF | TGCAGTGCTAGAGGCCTAGGAGCGGGAGAGTACAATGAGCAGTTCTTC
. | . | TRBJ2-5 | 13 | TRBV24-1 | CATSPPKSETQYF | TGTGCCACCAGCCCCCCAAAATCAGAGACCCAGTACTTC
TRBD1 | . | TRBJ2-7 | 15 | TRBV6-1 | CASSQGAGALYEQYF | TGTGCCAGCAGCCAGGGGGCAGGGGCACTTTACGAGCAGTACTTC
. | few | TRBJ2-1 | 13 | TRBV20-1 | CSAPSQVYNEQFF | TGCAGTGCTCCGTCGCAGGTCTACAATGAGCAGTTCTTC
. | . | TRBJ1-5 | 11 | TRBV20-1 | CSAVGNQPQHF | TGCAGTGCAGTCGGGAATCAGCCCCAGCATTTT
TRBD1 | . | TRBJ2-1 | 16 | TRBV3-1 | CASSQLDRAPYNEQFF | TGTGCCAGCAGCCAACTGGACAGGGCGCCCTACAATGAGCAGTTCTTC
. | few | TRBJ2-3 | 14 | TRBV6-5 | CASSYSRTTDTQYF | TGTGCCAGCAGTTACTCGCGCACAACAGATACGCAGTATTTT
. | . | TRBJ2-5 | 13 | TRBV5-1 | CASSFGGAETQYF | TGCGCCAGCAGCTTTGGCGGAGCGGAGACCCAGTACTTC
. | few | TRBJ2-5 | 14 | TRBV7-2 | CASSLAGLGETQYF | TGTGCCAGCAGCTTGGCGGGACTGGGGGAGACCCAGTACTTC
TRBD2 | few | TRBJ2-3 | 14 | TRBV20-1 | CSARTSGRADTQYF | TGCAGTGCTAGAACTAGCGGGAGGGCTGATACGCAGTATTTT
TRBD1 | many | TRBJ1-4 | 15 | TRBV5-1 | CASSRNRGRDEKLFF | TGCGCCAGCAGCCGGAACAGGGGTCGCGATGAAAAACTGTTTTTT
TRBD1 | . | TRBJ2-1 | 13 | TRBV3-1 | CASSVDRDNEQFF | TGTGCCAGCAGCGTAGACAGGGACAATGAGCAGTTCTTC
TRBD1 | few | TRBJ1-5 | 18 | TRBV3-1 | CASSQGDSLYYSNQPQHF | TGTGCCAGCAGCCAAGGGGACAGTCTCTACTATAGCAATCAGCCCCAGCATTTT
. | few | TRBJ2-2 | 15 | TRBV18 | CASSPRGTLTGELFF | TGTGCCAGCTCACCTCGAGGGACTCTCACCGGGGAGCTGTTTTTT
. | few | TRBJ1-4 | 14 | TRBV7-6 | CASSLAGRNEKLFF | TGTGCCAGCAGTTTGGCAGGGCGGAATGAAAAACTGTTTTTT
. | . | TRBJ1-5 | 16 | TRBV15 | CATSRDRGTSNQPQHF | TGTGCCACCAGCAGAGATAGGGGGACATCTAATCAGCCCCAGCATTTT
. | few | TRBJ1-5 | 16 | TRBV12-3/TRBV12-4 | CASSAGTAYSNQPQHF | TGTGCCAGCAGTGCCGGGACTGCGTATAGCAATCAGCCCCAGCATTTT
. | many | TRBJ2-1 | 16 | TRBV3-1 | CASSGGTISSYNEQFF | TGTGCCAGCAGCGGTGGGACGATCTCATCCTACAATGAGCAGTTCTTC
. | few | TRBJ1-1 | 14 | TRBV2 | CASSDYAWNTEAFF | TGTGCCAGCAGTGATTATGCGTGGAACACTGAAGCTTTCTTT
. | many | TRBJ1-1 | 12 | TRBV5-1 | CASSLPGPGAFF | TGCGCCAGCAGCTTGCCGGGGCCGGGAGCTTTCTTT
TRBD2 | few | TRBJ2-3 | 17 | TRBV4-2 | CASSQAWASGEMDTQYF | TGTGCCAGCAGCCAAGCGTGGGCTAGCGGGGAGATGGATACGCAGTATTTT
. | few | TRBJ1-1 | 14 | TRBV6-1 | CASKLETGNTEAFF | TGTGCCAGCAAACTGGAGACAGGGAACACTGAAGCTTTCTTT
. | many | TRBJ1-2 | 17 | TRBV5-1 | CASSKDAVGLLTDGYTF | TGCGCCAGCAGCAAAGATGCGGTCGGTCTACTAACGGATGGCTACACCTTC
TRBD1 | few | TRBJ2-1 | 16 | TRBV3-1 | CASSQFVAGGGNEQFF | TGTGCCAGCAGCCAATTCGTCGCAGGGGGTGGGAATGAGCAGTTCTTC
. | few | TRBJ1-1 | 14 | TRBV10-1 | CASSAGTKNTEAFF | TGCGCCAGCAGTGCCGGGACAAAGAACACTGAAGCTTTCTTT
TRBD2 | few | TRBJ2-3 | 17 | TRBV11-2 | CASSLDIRLAIVDTQYF | TGTGCCAGCAGCTTAGATATCCGACTAGCGATTGTAGATACGCAGTATTTT
. | . | TRBJ1-1 | 13 | TRBV30 | CAWIPKMNTEAFF | TGTGCCTGGATTCCGAAAATGAACACTGAAGCTTTCTTT
TRBD2 | . | TRBJ2-1 | 16 | TRBV5-1 | CASSLAPLAGNNEQFF | TGCGCCAGCAGCTTGGCCCCACTAGCGGGAAACAATGAGCAGTTCTTC
TRBD2 | . | TRBJ2-7 | 16 | TRBV15 | CATSRESRGGGYEQYF | TGTGCCACCAGCAGAGAATCTCGGGGGGGCGGATACGAGCAGTACTTC